A single sample gave rise to the 29 T cell receptor beta chains below, sequenced in a study of cytomegalovirus exposure and HLA in healthy donors. The assay was immunoSEQ multiplex PCR, and TCRdb's table has in-frame clones only and misses some. The sample comprises about 250,000 clones, approximately 84% of which are singletons, and 12% rests with the top ten. The sample was PBMCs. These receptors all come from a man between 18 and 35 years old in good health and CMV-seropositive.

The rearrangement uses TRBV29-1 and TRBJ2-5, with D possibly TRBD1 on 6 matching bases. The CDR3 loop spans 12 amino acids. CDR1 is SQVTM and CDR2 is ANQGSEA in the germline V gene. Deletions cut 3 bases from V and 3 bases from J, with 8 bases between. The CDR3 sequence: CSVDAGEETQYF. The DNA for the CDR3 is TGCAGCGTTGATGCAGGGGAAGAGACCCAGTACTTC.

The chain employs TRBV2 and TRBJ2-3; 9 nucleotides match TRBD2. V shed 6 bases and J 5 bases; nucleotides not matched to a gene: 9. The CDR3 is 15 amino acids. Per the germline V gene, CDR1 is SNHLY and CDR2 is FYNNEI. The CDR3 DNA reads TGTGCCAGCAGCGCCCCACGAGCGGGAGGAGATACGCAGTATTTT. Amino acids: CASSAPRAGGDTQYF.

The chain uses TRBV5-1 and TRBJ2-1; no clear D gene. Trimming took 0 bases from V and 5 from J, leaving 9 bases between them. CDR3 size: 14 residues. Germline loops: CDR1 SGHRS, CDR2 YFSETQ. This CDR3 is CASSLVNGNNEQFF. The DNA for the CDR3 is TGCGCCAGCAGCTTGGTTAATGGGAACAATGAGCAGTTCTTC. The whole variable domain, remainder taken from reference TRBV5-1 and TRBJ2-1, is KAGVTQTPRYLIKTRGQQVTLSCSPISGHRSVSWYQQTPGQGLQFLFEYFSETQRNKGNFPGRFSGRQFSNSRSEMNVSTLELGDSALYLCASSLVNGNNEQFFGPGTRLTVL.

The chain links TRBV4-1 to TRBJ2-7; D possibly corresponds to TRBD1 (6 bases). CDR1 and CDR2 (germline): MGHRA, YSYEKL. CDR3 length: 14 residues. The V end lost 1 base, the J end lost 3 bases, and 10 bases lay between the germline ends. The CDR3 spells CASSQGTEHYEQYF. CDR3 bases: TGCGCCAGCAGCCAAGGGACAGAACACTACGAGCAGTACTTC.

The V call is TRBV4-3, the J call TRBJ1-2; TRBD1 might be the D (5 bases). Looked up from germline, CDR1 is LGHNA and CDR2 is YSLEER. V dropped 0 bases and J dropped 3 bases, with 11 bases sitting between them. The CDR3 consists of 15 residues. For the CDR3, the DNA is TGCGCCAGCAGCCAAGATCCAGGGAAGTACTATGGCTACACCTTC. It yields the protein CASSQDPGKYYGYTF.

CDR3 sequence: CASSHPHRGRYEQYF. In DNA form, the CDR3 reads TGTGCCAGCAGCCACCCCCACCGCGGACGGTACGAGCAGTACTTC. The chain links TRBV14 to TRBJ2-7; unclear D gene. In germline, CDR1 is SGHDN, CDR2 FVKESK. Trimming removed 3 bases at V and 4 bases at J, with 16 bases between. The CDR3 runs to 15 residues.

This chain links TRBV6-1 with TRBJ2-7; TRBD1 is a possible D gene (5 bases). Trimming removed 5 bases at V and 3 bases at J, with 14 bases between. The CDR3 totals 14 residues. Germline CDR1 is MNHNS and CDR2 is SASEGT. CDR3 sequence (DNA): TGTGCCAGCAGTCCCCAGGGTGTGGACTACGAGCAGTACTTC. Translation gives CASSPQGVDYEQYF.

This rearrangement joins TRBV7-9 to TRBJ2-1; D not resolved. Germline V gives CDR1 SEHNR, CDR2 FQNEAQ (reference sequence). The length of the CDR3 is 13 residues. V was pared by 2 bases and J by 4 bases, with 6 bases between. Here the CDR3 reads CASSLSEYNEQFF. In DNA, the CDR3 is TGTGCCAGCAGCTTATCAGAGTACAATGAGCAGTTCTTC.

V and J are TRBV6-1 and TRBJ2-3; 9 bases are a match to TRBD2. Per the germline V gene, CDR1 is MNHNS and CDR2 is SASEGT. This CDR3 spans 17 amino acids. J was trimmed by 6 bases and V by 2 bases; bases with no gene match: 12. CDR3 loop: CASSEIGGGRAVDTQYF. The CDR3 nucleotides read TGTGCCAGCAGTGAAATTGGGGGCGGGAGGGCCGTGGATACGCAGTATTTT.

The CDR3 region is CASSYTSHEAFF. The CDR3 nucleotides are TGTGCCAGCAGCTATACGTCCCATGAAGCTTTCTTT. The rearrangement joins TRBV7-9 to TRBJ1-1; D unclear. Deletions cut 4 bases from V and 7 bases from J, with 10 bases between. From germline, CDR1 is SEHNR and CDR2 FQNEAQ (reference sequence). There are 12 residues in the CDR3. Full variable domain (missing parts from reference TRBV7-9 and TRBJ1-1): DTGVSQNPRHKITKRGQNVTFRCDPISEHNRLYWYRQTLGQGPEFLTYFQNEAQLEKSRLLSDRFSAERPKGSFSTLEIQRTEQGDSAMYLCASSYTSHEAFFGQGTRLTVV.

The chain links TRBV30 to TRBJ2-7; 7 nucleotides match TRBD1. The germline V gene has CDR1 GTSNPN and CDR2 SVGIG (reference sequence). V lost 4 bases, J lost 3 bases, and 6 bases stayed unmatched. There are 13 residues in the CDR3. CDR3 region: CAWKTGWNYEQYF. CDR3 in DNA: TGTGCCTGGAAGACAGGGTGGAACTACGAGCAGTACTTC.

This chain links TRBV7-2 with TRBJ2-3; 12 bases map to TRBD2. V shed 3 bases and J 4 bases; nucleotides not matched to a gene: 2. The CDR3 length is 15 residues. Germline CDR1 SGHTA, CDR2 FQGNSA. The chain's CDR3 is CASSFRLAGADTQYF. CDR3 DNA: TGTGCCAGCAGCTTTAGACTAGCGGGGGCAGATACGCAGTATTTT.

The rearrangement joins TRBV5-1 to TRBJ2-7; D is possibly TRBD1 (6 bases). CDR1 is SGHRS, CDR2 YFSETQ, per germline. With 0 bases removed from V and 0 bases from J, the gap between germline ends came to 19 bases. The CDR3 is 18 residues long. CDR3 amino acids: CASSLVQRTGPNSYEQYF. In DNA, the CDR3 is TGCGCCAGCAGCTTGGTCCAAAGAACAGGGCCGAACTCCTACGAGCAGTACTTC. Full variable domain (missing parts from reference TRBV5-1 and TRBJ2-7): KAGVTQTPRYLIKTRGQQVTLSCSPISGHRSVSWYQQTPGQGLQFLFEYFSETQRNKGNFPGRFSGRQFSNSRSEMNVSTLELGDSALYLCASSLVQRTGPNSYEQYFGPGTRLTVT.

The rearrangement links TRBV27 to TRBJ2-3; D assignment may be TRBD1 or TRBD2 (5 bases each). From germline, CDR1 is MNHEY and CDR2 SMNVEV (reference sequence). The CDR3 totals 15 residues. The V end lost 9 bases, the J end lost 3 bases, and 19 bases lay between the germline ends. The CDR3: CARVGRGGWTDTQYF. CDR3 sequence (DNA): TGTGCCAGGGTTGGAAGGGGCGGGTGGACAGATACGCAGTATTTT.

The chain links TRBV5-1 to TRBJ1-1, with a tentative D call TRBD1 (5 bases). The V end was cut by 2 bases, the J end by 1 base, with 9 bases between. In germline, CDR1 is SGHRS, CDR2 YFSETQ. CDR3 length: 14 residues. The CDR3 spells CASSFIDRNTEAFF. CDR3 DNA: TGCGCCAGCAGCTTTATCGACAGGAACACTGAAGCTTTCTTT.

This chain uses TRBV4-1 with TRBJ1-1; D is unresolved. The CDR3 spans 13 residues. V was trimmed by 5 bases and J by 1 base, leaving 8 bases between them. Per germline, CDR1 MGHRA and CDR2 YSYEKL. The CDR3, as DNA: TGCGCCAGCAGCGTCCAGTGGAACACTGAAGCTTTCTTT. The encoded protein is CASSVQWNTEAFF.

The V gene is TRBV21-1, the J gene TRBJ2-3; TRBD1 is the table's D call, not checked against the DNA. TRBV21-1 is given as a pseudogene. The CDR3 length is 14 residues. The CDR3: CASTPLGHTDTQYF. The DNA for the CDR3 is TGTGCCAGCACCCCGCTGGGCCACACAGATACGCAGTATTTT.

The rearrangement joins TRBV5-6 to TRBJ2-7; tentative D call: TRBD1 (6 bases). The ends were cut back, 2 bases at V and 0 bases at J, with 9 bases in the middle. Germline CDR1 reads SGHDT; CDR2 reads YYEEEE. CDR3 length: 14 residues. The CDR3 region is CASSFTGFSYEQYF. The CDR3 bases are TGTGCCAGCAGCTTCACAGGGTTCTCCTACGAGCAGTACTTC.

The chain couples TRBV5-5 to TRBJ1-2; D not resolved. Germline lookup yields CDR1 SGHKS and CDR2 YYEKEE (reference sequence). Trimming shortened V by 0 bases and J by 4 bases, and 10 bases separated the two germline ends. This CDR3 region has 14 residues. The CDR3 loop reads CASSLDQVPYGYTF. CDR3 in DNA: TGTGCCAGCAGCTTGGATCAGGTACCCTATGGCTACACCTTC.

The rearrangement uses TRBV20-1 and TRBJ2-7; 7 bases match TRBD2. The V gene end was trimmed by 6 bases and the J gene end by 6 bases; junction bases not matched to a gene: 2. Per the germline V gene, CDR1 is DFQATT and CDR2 is SNEGSKA (reference sequence). The CDR3 contains 10 residues. The CDR3 coding sequence is TGCAGTGCGGGACTAAGCGAGCAGTACTTC. Translation gives CSAGLSEQYF.

CDR3 loop: CASSSTLLAAETQYF. In DNA form, the CDR3 reads TGTGCCAGCAGTTCCACCCTACTAGCGGCGGAGACCCAGTACTTC. The chain is built from TRBV2 and TRBJ2-5; the match to TRBD2 covers 8 bases. The CDR3 runs to 15 residues. Germline CDR1 and CDR2: SNHLY and FYNNEI. V lost 5 bases and J lost 5; bases outside the gene matches: 10.

The CDR3 DNA sequence: TGTGCCAGCAACCCGGGACACCCAAACTCCTACGAGCAGTACTTC. Protein sequence: CASNPGHPNSYEQYF. The chain employs TRBV21-1 and TRBJ2-7; no DNA check was done on the table's D call, TRBD1. TRBV21-1 counts as a pseudogene. This CDR3 has 15 residues.

This sequence joins TRBV7-2 and TRBJ1-1; D is undetermined. Trimming left V 3 bases short and J 3 bases short, with 5 bases between. CDR1 SGHTA and CDR2 FQGNSA come from the germline V gene. CDR3 length equals 12 residues. The CDR3 loop reads CASSFSYTEAFF. The CDR3 region has the DNA TGTGCCAGCAGCTTCTCATACACTGAAGCTTTCTTT.

The chain is built from TRBV11-2 and TRBJ1-2; 8 nucleotides agree with TRBD1. Germline V gives CDR1 SGHAT, CDR2 FQNNGV. The trim removed 5 bases at V and 8 bases at J, leaving 13 bases unmatched. The CDR3 contains 15 residues. This CDR3 reads CASSARLDRAGGYTF. The CDR3 nucleotides read TGTGCCAGCAGCGCCCGATTGGACAGGGCGGGAGGCTACACCTTC.

This clone has just a few counts. The V and J genes are TRBV7-3 and TRBJ2-1; 8 bases match TRBD2. V dropped 2 bases and J dropped 9; count of bases not matched to a gene: 9. From germline, CDR1 is SGHTA and CDR2 FQGTGA. The CDR3 is made up of 15 amino acids. In DNA form, the CDR3 reads TGTGCCAGCAGCTTATTCGGCGGGAGGAGAGGTGAGCAGTTCTTC. It translates to CASSLFGGRRGEQFF.

The chain employs TRBV4-2 and TRBJ2-3, with 14 bases that match TRBD2. CDR1 and CDR2 from the germline V gene are LGHNA and YNFKEQ. The CDR3 contains 17 residues. Trimming took 1 base from V and 5 from J; bases not matched to a gene: 5. CDR3 bases: TGTGCCAGCAGCCAAGGACTAGCGGGGGGGTCAGAAGATACGCAGTATTTT. Amino acid sequence: CASSQGLAGGSEDTQYF.

The chain couples TRBV6-4 to TRBJ1-1, with D possibly TRBD1 on 5 matching bases. The V end was cut by 2 bases, the J end by 0 bases, with 7 bases between. This CDR3 has 14 residues. Germline lookup yields CDR1 MRHNA and CDR2 SNTAGT. The CDR3 here is CASSDRGLNTEAFF. DNA for the CDR3: TGTGCCAGCAGTGACAGGGGCTTGAACACTGAAGCTTTCTTT.

The chain combines TRBV7-6 with TRBJ2-2; D is ambiguous. This CDR3 is built from 14 residues. Trimming left V 0 bases short and J 4 bases short, with 6 bases between. Germline V gene sequence: CDR1 SGHVS, CDR2 FNYEAQ. The CDR3 DNA follows: TGTGCCAGCAGCTTAGCAGGATCCACCGGGGAGCTGTTTTTT. This codes for CASSLAGSTGELFF.

The chain recombines TRBV15 with TRBJ2-7; 10 bases fit TRBD1. The CDR3 loop spans 14 amino acids. Trimming took 6 bases from V and 0 from J; bases not matched to a gene: 2. From germline, CDR1 is LNHNV and CDR2 YYDKDF (reference sequence). The DNA of the CDR3 is TGTGCCACCAGTCGGGACAGGGGCTCCTACGAGCAGTACTTC. As protein: CATSRDRGSYEQYF.